Below, 27 T cell receptor beta chains from the same sample are listed, as sequenced in a study of T cell responses to AZD1222 COVID-19 vaccine (dated by TCRdb to 2020 to 2022). The protocol used for the library was the immunoSEQ multiplex PCR assay. Here the immuneACCESS table is served through TCRdb, limited to in-frame sequences with V and J called. Missing clones are a known gap in these copies; in checked studies unresolved V genes cover under half, and the rest lacks a known reason. This sample comprises 95,000 to 100,000 clones, about 90% of them detected only once. Of the sample, about 17% falls within the top ten clones. What the time point label conveys for this sample: baseline before first vaccination. Material: peripheral blood, obtained on day 0 of AZD1222 vaccination. These receptors came from an adult in good health.

The chain has TRBV7-8 and TRBJ2-1, with 7 bases that match TRBD2. This CDR3 is built from 13 residues. Looked up from germline, CDR1 is SGHVS and CDR2 is FQNEAQ. J was trimmed by 8 bases and V by 3 bases; bases with no gene match: 4. The DNA of the CDR3 is TGTGCCAGCAGCTTGGGGAGGGTCGATGAGCAGTTCTTC. Residues: CASSLGRVDEQFF.

This chain connects TRBV7-9 to TRBJ2-7; tentative D call: TRBD1 (6 bases). CDR1 and CDR2 (germline): SEHNR, FQNEAQ (reference sequence). There are 14 residues in the CDR3. V shed 5 bases and J shed 0 bases, with 11 bases lying between them. CDR3 in DNA: TGTGCCAGCAGCCGAACAGGGCACTCCTACGAGCAGTACTTC. This codes for CASSRTGHSYEQYF.

This chain links TRBV3-1 (or the pseudogene TRBV3-2) with TRBJ1-1; D is perhaps TRBD1 (6 bases). CDR1 and CDR2 from the germline V gene are LGHDT and YNNKEL (reference sequence). The germline V and J ends were trimmed by 4 bases and 3 bases, with 18 bases remaining between them. The CDR3 spans 16 residues. The CDR3 reads CASSPTGNSWDTEAFF. In DNA, the CDR3 is TGTGCCAGCAGCCCTACAGGGAACTCATGGGACACTGAAGCTTTCTTT.

The genes are TRBV11-2 and TRBJ2-5; a weak D match, TRBD1 (6 bases). Trimming stripped 5 bases from V and 2 bases from J, with 9 bases between. The CDR3 sequence is 13 residues long. Germline-derived CDR1 and CDR2 are SGHAT and FQNNGV. The DNA for the CDR3 is TGTGCCAGCAGCCCGGGACATCAAGAGACCCAGTACTTC. Protein: CASSPGHQETQYF.

Comment on this clone: Compared with germline, one end of the junction differs, possibly owing to a read error. The chain couples TRBV10-3 to TRBJ1-3; 7 bases align to TRBD1. This CDR3 is built from 12 residues. Germline CDR1 and CDR2: ENHRY and SYGVKD. The CDR3, as DNA: TGTGCCGTCAGGGGGTTTGGAAACACCATATATTTT. This codes for CAVRGFGNTIYF.

The sample holds one count of this clone. The chain has TRBV2 and TRBJ2-3; D possibly corresponds to TRBD2 (6 bases). The germline V and J ends were trimmed by 4 bases and 1 base, with 15 bases remaining between them. The CDR3 extends over 16 amino acids. Germline CDR1 is SNHLY and CDR2 is FYNNEI. This CDR3 reads CASSVSAPGGTDTQYF. In nucleotides, the CDR3 is TGTGCCAGCAGTGTATCAGCTCCGGGGGGCACAGATACGCAGTATTTT.

The chain is built from TRBV28 and TRBJ1-1; TRBD1 agrees at 8 bases. V lost 7 bases and J lost 0; bases outside the gene matches: 4. Germline CDR1 reads MDHEN; CDR2 reads SYDVKM. This CDR3 spans 14 amino acids. CDR3 in DNA: TGTGCCAGCATAAACAGGGGGGTGAACACTGAAGCTTTCTTT. Encoded protein: CASINRGVNTEAFF.

The chain employs TRBV5-4 and TRBJ2-1; TRBD2 is a possible D gene (6 bases). The CDR3 is made up of 14 amino acids. Germline lookup yields CDR1 SGHNT and CDR2 YYREEE (reference sequence). Trimming removed 3 bases from V and 7 bases from J, with 14 bases in between. In DNA form, the CDR3 reads TGTGCCAGCAGCTCCGGACTACTGGGGAATGAGCAGTTCTTC. It translates to CASSSGLLGNEQFF. The variable domain in full, completed from reference TRBV5-4 and TRBJ2-1, reads ETGVTQSPTHLIKTRGQQVTLRCSSQSGHNTVSWYQQALGQGPQFIFQYYREEENGRGNFPPRFSGLQFPNYSSELNVNALELDDSALYLCASSSGLLGNEQFFGPGTRLTVL.

This rearrangement joins TRBV6-5 to TRBJ2-1; no firm D call. V was cut by 2 bases and J by 0 bases, with 11 bases left in between. CDR1 and CDR2 from the germline V gene are MNHEY and SVGAGI. The CDR3 has 16 amino acids. The CDR3 region has the DNA TGTGCCAGCAGTTACAGGGATGTTAGCTCCTACAATGAGCAGTTCTTC. This encodes CASSYRDVSSYNEQFF.

The chain is built from TRBV9 and TRBJ1-1, with D uncertain. This CDR3 region has 16 residues. Trimming pared 0 bases from V and 0 bases from J, leaving 12 bases between. CDR1 and CDR2 (germline): SGDLS, YYNGEE. This CDR3 is CASSVAATVMNTEAFF. The CDR3 DNA reads as TGTGCCAGCAGCGTAGCTGCTACGGTAATGAACACTGAAGCTTTCTTT. Supplemented by reference TRBV9 and TRBJ1-1, the full variable domain reads DSGVTQTPKHLITATGQRVTLRCSPRSGDLSVYWYQQSLDQGLQFLIQYYNGEERAKGNILERFSAQQFPDLHSELNLSSLELGDSALYFCASSVAATVMNTEAFFGQGTRLTVV.

V and J are TRBV2 and TRBJ2-7, with a possible D match to TRBD1 (5 bases). Trimming cost V 6 bases and J 4 bases, with 10 bases left between them. The CDR3 is 12 amino acids. Germline CDR1 reads SNHLY; CDR2 reads FYNNEI. For the CDR3, the DNA is TGTGCCAGCAGACAGGAGATATACGAGCAGTACTTC. Translated: CASRQEIYEQYF.

In its sample, this clone was seen once. V usage is TRBV5-1 and J usage is TRBJ1-2, with D possibly matching TRBD1 (5 bases). CDR1 is SGHRS, CDR2 YFSETQ, per germline. Deletions cut 2 bases from V and 4 bases from J, with 15 bases between. CDR3 size: 15 residues. The CDR3: CASSFAGTESYGYTF. The CDR3 region has the DNA TGCGCCAGCAGCTTTGCCGGGACGGAAAGCTATGGCTACACCTTC.

This clone was counted a few times. The chain carries TRBV19 and TRBJ1-5, with no clear D. Deletions cut 3 bases from V and 6 bases from J, with 12 bases between. There are 14 residues in the CDR3. Germline V lookup: CDR1 LNHDA, CDR2 SQIVND (reference sequence). The CDR3, as DNA: TGTGCCAGTAGTATCGGGGAGGGTGGTCAGCCCCAGCATTTT. Its protein is CASSIGEGGQPQHF. Combining the CDR3 with reference TRBV19 and TRBJ1-5 gives the whole variable domain DGGITQSPKYLFRKEGQNVTLSCEQNLNHDAMYWYRQDPGQGLRLIYYSQIVNDFQKGDIAEGYSVSREKKESFPLTVTSAQKNPTAFYLCASSIGEGGQPQHFGDGTRLSIL.

The CDR3 sequence: CASSLAVGQGIYGYTF. DNA of the CDR3: TGTGCCAGCAGCTTAGCGGTGGGACAGGGGATCTATGGCTACACCTTC. The genes are TRBV7-9 and TRBJ1-2, with 10 bases fitting TRBD1. With V trimmed by 0 bases and J by 4 bases, 5 bases remained unmatched. The CDR3 is made up of 16 amino acids. Germline lookup yields CDR1 SEHNR and CDR2 FQNEAQ (reference sequence).

This rearrangement joins TRBV3-1 (or the pseudogene TRBV3-2) to TRBJ2-1, with 15 nucleotides matching TRBD2. This CDR3 is built from 15 residues. J gave up 7 bases and V 4 bases, and 2 bases lay outside the gene matches. CDR1 and CDR2 from the germline V gene are LGHDT and YNNKEL (reference sequence). The CDR3 DNA reads as TGTGCCAGCAGCCCCGGGACTAGCGGGAGGAATGAGCAGTTCTTC. As protein: CASSPGTSGRNEQFF.

This rearrangement joins TRBV19 to TRBJ1-1, with 7 bases that match TRBD1. Losses at the gene ends were 5 bases for V and 0 bases for J; bases not matched to a gene: 0. There are 13 residues in the CDR3. The germline CDR1 and CDR2 sequences are LNHDA and SQIVND (reference sequence). The CDR3 loop is CASSGQVNTEAFF. In DNA form, the CDR3 reads TGTGCCAGTAGTGGACAGGTGAACACTGAAGCTTTCTTT.

This clone was seen once. The CDR3 sequence: CASSYQTDRANEQFF. The CDR3 DNA reads TGTGCCAGCAGCTATCAAACGGACAGGGCCAATGAGCAGTTCTTC. The V and J genes are TRBV7-2 and TRBJ2-1; 8 bases fit TRBD1. This CDR3 is built from 15 residues. Germline V gene lookup returns CDR1 SGHTA and CDR2 FQGNSA. Trimming at V came to 4 bases and at J to 6 bases, leaving 8 bases not matched to a gene.

This clone turned up a few times. The rearrangement uses TRBV2 and TRBJ2-5; D may match TRBD1 or TRBD2 (5 bases each). Germline CDR1 is SNHLY and CDR2 is FYNNEI. Trimming stripped 7 bases from V and 1 base from J, with 16 bases between. The CDR3 is made up of 15 amino acids. The CDR3 DNA reads as TGTGCCAGCAAGGCTCTCGGGGCGGCCCAAGAGACCCAGTACTTC. Its translation: CASKALGAAQETQYF.

This chain connects TRBV27 to TRBJ2-7; D not certain. CDR1 MNHEY and CDR2 SMNVEV come from the germline V gene (reference sequence). The CDR3 length is 15 residues. Trimming left V 6 bases short and J 3 bases short, with 18 bases between. Written as DNA, the CDR3 is TGTGCCAGCAGCCGATACTCTAGGCAGGACTACGAGCAGTACTTC. It encodes CASSRYSRQDYEQYF.

Only a few counts were recorded for this clone. CDR3 residues: CASSHPRGAVSGNTIYF. The DNA of the CDR3 is TGTGCCAGCAGCCATCCCAGGGGGGCCGTCTCTGGAAACACCATATATTTT. This chain links TRBV4-2 with TRBJ1-3, with 7 nucleotides matching TRBD1. V lost 3 bases to trimming and J lost 0 bases; unmatched junction nucleotides: 8. Per germline, CDR1 LGHNA and CDR2 YNFKEQ. This CDR3 is built from 17 residues.

The chain uses TRBV9 and TRBJ2-1; TRBD1 might be the D (5 bases). V lost 6 bases to trimming and J lost 6 bases, with 10 bases between them. This CDR3 is 12 amino acids long. The germline gives CDR1 SGDLS, CDR2 YYNGEE. The CDR3: CASTGNGNEQFF. The CDR3 region has the DNA TGTGCCAGCACAGGGAACGGCAATGAGCAGTTCTTC.

The J gene is TRBJ2-1, the V gene TRBV7-3; D gene unclear. V lost 5 bases and J 7 bases, leaving 12 bases between the germline ends. CDR1 and CDR2 (germline): SGHTA, FQGTGA. This CDR3 has 13 amino acids. The CDR3 here is CASSLTISNEQFF. The CDR3 DNA is TGTGCCAGCAGCCTTACGATCAGTAATGAGCAGTTCTTC.

The chain is built from TRBV5-5 and TRBJ1-1, with TRBD1 as a possible D gene (6 bases). Germline lookup yields CDR1 SGHKS and CDR2 YYEKEE (reference sequence). V was trimmed by 3 bases and J by 4 bases, leaving 13 bases between them. The CDR3 has 14 residues. CDR3 in amino acids: CASSWAGDRTEAFF. The CDR3 DNA is TGTGCCAGCAGCTGGGCAGGGGATCGCACTGAAGCTTTCTTT.

This sequence joins TRBV7-9 and TRBJ2-1; D possibly matches TRBD1 or TRBD2 (5 bases each). The V gene's germline CDR1 is SEHNR and CDR2 FQNEAQ (reference sequence). V was cut by 6 bases and J by 9 bases, with 27 bases left in between. CDR3 length: 17 residues. CDR3 sequence: CASSRDFKGPRIVEQFF. Written as DNA, the CDR3 is TGTGCCAGCAGTCGAGACTTTAAGGGACCGCGGATAGTTGAGCAGTTCTTC.

The table lists this clone with a few counts. This chain joins TRBV27 and TRBJ2-1; D is ambiguous. The CDR3 consists of 15 residues. Germline CDR1 reads MNHEY; CDR2 reads SMNVEV (reference sequence). The V gene lost 4 bases and the J gene lost 0 bases, with 10 bases spanning the gap. This CDR3 reads CASSSDVSSYNEQFF. The CDR3 DNA reads TGTGCCAGCAGTTCAGACGTCAGCTCCTACAATGAGCAGTTCTTC.

This clone was seen once. The chain combines TRBV5-4 with TRBJ2-1, with TRBD1 matching 7 bases. V shed 4 bases and J 6 bases; nucleotides not matched to a gene: 7. This CDR3 has 14 amino acids. Germline V gene data show CDR1 as SGHNT and CDR2 as YYREEE (reference sequence). DNA for the CDR3: TGTGCCAGCAGCGCCCAGGGACAGTTCAATGAGCAGTTCTTC. Protein: CASSAQGQFNEQFF.

The gene calls are TRBV5-1 and TRBJ2-7; TRBD1 matches at 10 bases. Germline V gives CDR1 SGHRS, CDR2 YFSETQ. This CDR3 has 15 amino acids. V gave up 1 base and J gave up 2 bases; unmatched junction bases: 3. This CDR3 is CASSLQGTGAYEQYF. The CDR3 DNA reads as TGCGCCAGCAGCTTGCAGGGGACAGGGGCCTACGAGCAGTACTTC.